This T cell receptor (beta chain) was captured in a study of blood T cell repertoires in COVID-19. On the study more broadly: Samples of COVID-19 (acute and convalescent) were obtained from the United States, Italy and Spain. In each case, the material was cDNA or gDNA derived from T cells, B-cell-depleted T cells, or PBMCs.

Germline V lookup: CDR1 SGHRS, CDR2 YFSETQ. CDR3 length: 17 amino acids. After removal of 4 bases from V and 1 base from J, the junction contained 7 bases not matched to a gene. In the study's own analysis: Scientists estimated how many nucleated cells there were by amplifying reference gene primers. Clones were sequenced by immunoSEQ multiplex PCR, and TCRdb holds only the in-frame ones, with some missing. That table gives V, J and clone size, and the DNA gave D and trimming. The profile covers over 200,000 clones, with 65% to 85% appearing a single time and over 1% taken by the ten largest. Seattle cases were enrolled at active infection and followed longitudinally.

The rearrangement joins TRBV5-1 to TRBJ1-6, with 8 bases lining up with TRBD1. The receptor was isolated from a woman between 25 and 40 years old with COVID-19, enrolled during active disease. Sequencing used peripheral blood. This chain's CDR3 is CASSSAGGPSYNSPLHF. In DNA form, the CDR3 reads TGCGCCAGCAGCAGTGCAGGGGGCCCGTCCTATAATTCACCCCTCCACTTT.